The 32 T cell receptor beta chains below come from one sample, sequenced in a study of blood T cell repertoires in COVID-19. This table comes from immunoSEQ multiplex PCR, and its TCRdb copy is limited to in-frame clones, with some not included. This sample has about 140,000 clones; 84% occur once, and the top ten carry roughly 8.7%. The sequenced material came from peripheral blood. The receptors shown here come from a man aged 25-45 years with COVID-19, enrolled during active disease.

The chain combines TRBV10-1 with TRBJ1-4; tentative D call: TRBD1 (6 bases). Germline CDR1 and CDR2: WNHNN and SYGVQD (reference sequence). The CDR3 is made up of 17 amino acids. V shed 4 bases and J shed 2 bases, with 17 bases lying between them. CDR3 coding DNA: TGCGCCAGCAGTGGGACAGAAGATGTGCGTACTAATGAAAAACTGTTTTTT. This sequence encodes CASSGTEDVRTNEKLFF.

This sequence joins TRBV3-1 (or the pseudogene TRBV3-2) and TRBJ2-3; 8 bases map to TRBD2. Germline V gene data show CDR1 as LGHDT and CDR2 as YNNKEL (reference sequence). V was pared by 1 base and J by 4 bases, with 1 base of the junction left unmatched. This CDR3 is built from 14 residues. This CDR3 is CASSQGGGSDTQYF. The CDR3 DNA follows: TGTGCCAGCAGCCAAGGCGGGGGGTCAGATACGCAGTATTTT.

The chain employs TRBV11-3 and TRBJ2-1; 9 positions agree with TRBD2. Germline values: CDR1 SGHNT, CDR2 YENEEA. The V and J ends lost 8 bases and 7 bases, in that order; junction bases with no gene match: 9. The CDR3 totals 14 residues. CDR3 bases: TGTGCCAGCTCCCCCGGACTAGCGTATAATGAGCAGTTCTTC. As protein: CASSPGLAYNEQFF. The variable domain in full, with the rest retrieved from reference TRBV11-3 and TRBJ2-1, is EAGVVQSPRYKIIEKKQPVAFWCNPISGHNTLYWYLQNLGQGPELLIRYENEEAVDDSQLPKDRFSAERLKGVDSTLKIQPAELGDSAVYLCASSPGLAYNEQFFGPGTRLTVL.

J is TRBJ2-7 and V is TRBV6-5; a weak D match, TRBD2 (7 bases). The V and J ends lost 10 bases and 1 base respectively, with 20 bases between them. Germline-derived CDR1 and CDR2 are MNHEY and SVGAGI. The CDR3 runs to 15 residues. CDR3 in amino acids: CATLGGGLSSYEQYF. CDR3 sequence (DNA): TGTGCCACCCTGGGCGGGGGCCTGTCGTCCTACGAGCAGTACTTC.

This rearrangement joins TRBV2 to TRBJ2-7, with 9 bases that match TRBD2. J gave up 4 bases and V 10 bases, and 5 bases lay outside the gene matches. This CDR3 comprises 12 residues. CDR1 SNHLY and CDR2 FYNNEI come from the germline V gene. The DNA of the CDR3 is TGTGCCACCGTGGGACTAGCTTACGAGCAGTACTTC. This codes for CATVGLAYEQYF.

The chain carries TRBV5-6 and TRBJ2-2, with a tentative D call TRBD2 (6 bases). Trimming took 3 bases from V and 6 from J, leaving 12 bases between them. Germline CDR1 reads SGHDT; CDR2 reads YYEEEE. The CDR3 contains 14 residues. In nucleotides, the CDR3 is TGTGCCAGCAGCTGGGGCAGGGAGGCCGGGGAGCTGTTTTTT. Amino acid sequence: CASSWGREAGELFF.

The chain combines TRBV14 with TRBJ2-5; 10 bases are shared with TRBD2. V trimming: 6 bases; J trimming: 4 bases; junction bases outside the gene matches: 5. The CDR3 runs 14 residues. Germline V gene data show CDR1 as SGHDN and CDR2 as FVKESK. The DNA for the CDR3 is TGTGCCAGCAGTCGGACTAGCGGATTAGAGACCCAGTACTTC. Translating it yields CASSRTSGLETQYF.

The genes are TRBV27 and TRBJ2-5, with D unresolved. The ends were cut back, 3 bases at V and 0 bases at J, with 8 bases in the middle. Germline CDR1 and CDR2: MNHEY and SMNVEV (reference sequence). The CDR3 has 14 amino acids. CDR3 region: CASSLGRDQETQYF. The CDR3, as DNA: TGTGCCAGCAGTTTGGGTCGGGACCAAGAGACCCAGTACTTC.

The chain couples TRBV6-6 to TRBJ2-7, with a weak D call TRBD1 (5 bases). Per germline, CDR1 MNHNY and CDR2 SVGAGI (reference sequence). This CDR3 is 13 amino acids long. V was pared by 6 bases and J by 0 bases, with 9 bases between. DNA of the CDR3: TGTGCCAGCAGAGAGACAGTCTCCTACGAGCAGTACTTC. It yields the protein CASRETVSYEQYF.

This sequence joins TRBV5-1 and TRBJ2-1, with 8 bases identical to TRBD2. The CDR3 is made up of 15 amino acids. The germline gives CDR1 SGHRS, CDR2 YFSETQ. V shed 4 bases and J 2 bases; nucleotides not matched to a gene: 5. CDR3 bases: TGCGCCAGCAGCCTAGCGGGCCTTACCTACAATGAGCAGTTCTTC. Translated, it gives CASSLAGLTYNEQFF.

This clone turned up a few times. The chain has TRBV27 and TRBJ2-5; no clear D. With 4 bases removed from V and 5 bases from J, the gap between germline ends came to 14 bases. The CDR3 loop spans 14 amino acids. From germline, CDR1 is MNHEY and CDR2 SMNVEV (reference sequence). CDR3 protein: CASSSTGPRETQYF. The CDR3 DNA follows: TGTGCCAGCAGTTCGACGGGTCCCCGGGAGACCCAGTACTTC.

This rearrangement joins TRBV12-3 or TRBV12-4 to TRBJ2-2; perhaps TRBD1 as D (5 bases). Trimming cost V 6 bases and J 6 bases, with 5 bases left between them. The CDR3 runs 11 residues. The CDR3 DNA sequence: TGTGCCAGCAGACAGGCCGGGGAGCTGTTTTTT. The encoded protein is CASRQAGELFF.

The V gene is TRBV2, the J gene TRBJ2-3; 7 positions match TRBD2. Germline trimming cut 4 bases from V and 2 bases from J; bases unmatched to any gene: 6. Germline CDR1 SNHLY, CDR2 FYNNEI. The CDR3 loop spans 15 amino acids. CDR3 DNA sequence: TGTGCCAGCAGTGGGTTAGCGGGCACCACAGATACGCAGTATTTT. This encodes CASSGLAGTTDTQYF.

The chain joins TRBV5-5 to TRBJ2-1; TRBD2 aligns across 7 bases. The CDR3 is 18 amino acids. Germline V lookup: CDR1 SGHKS, CDR2 YYEKEE (reference sequence). V lost 1 base and J lost 6; bases outside the gene matches: 16. The CDR3 is CASSLKTPLAEEGNEQFF. The CDR3 DNA reads TGTGCCAGCAGCTTGAAAACCCCTCTAGCGGAGGAGGGCAATGAGCAGTTCTTC.

V and J are TRBV19 and TRBJ1-5; 7 nucleotides agree with TRBD1. V trimming: 8 bases; J trimming: 0 bases; junction bases outside the gene matches: 4. Germline assignment: CDR1 LNHDA and CDR2 SQIVND (reference sequence). The CDR3 extends over 14 amino acids. CDR3 in DNA: TGTGCCAGTCAACAGGGGAATAGCAATCAGCCCCAGCATTTT. Translating it yields CASQQGNSNQPQHF.

This rearrangement joins TRBV28 to TRBJ1-5, with 7 bases that match TRBD1. The CDR3 runs 13 residues. V lost 8 bases and J lost 3; bases outside the gene matches: 4. Germline CDR1 MDHEN, CDR2 SYDVKM. CDR3 sequence: CASSGQVNQPQHF. CDR3 nucleotide sequence: TGTGCCAGCTCCGGACAGGTCAATCAGCCCCAGCATTTT.

This chain connects TRBV15 to TRBJ2-1, with TRBD1 matching over 8 bases. V was pared by 1 base and J by 6 bases, with 2 bases of the junction left unmatched. This CDR3 is built from 14 residues. Germline CDR1 LNHNV, CDR2 YYDKDF (reference sequence). The CDR3 protein is CATSRGTGRNEQFF. The CDR3 DNA sequence: TGTGCCACCAGCAGAGGGACAGGGCGCAATGAGCAGTTCTTC.

This chain uses TRBV3-1 (or the pseudogene TRBV3-2) with TRBJ2-3; 8 bases match TRBD2. The CDR3 sequence is 18 residues long. The V gene's germline CDR1 is LGHDT and CDR2 YNNKEL (reference sequence). V lost 0 bases to trimming and J lost 7 bases; unmatched junction nucleotides: 15. CDR3 loop: CASSQERASGFVINTQYF. The CDR3 DNA is TGTGCCAGCAGCCAAGAAAGAGCTAGCGGGTTCGTAATTAATACGCAGTATTTT.

The rearrangement joins TRBV18 to TRBJ1-3; the D gene is possibly TRBD1 (6 bases). V lost 4 bases and J lost 0, with 10 bases in between. CDR1 is KGHSH and CDR2 is LQKENI in the germline V gene. The length of the CDR3 is 15 residues. In DNA, the CDR3 is TGTGCCAGCTCACAACAGGGTTACTCTGGAAACACCATATATTTT. This gives the protein CASSQQGYSGNTIYF. Using reference TRBV18 and TRBJ1-3 for the parts outside the CDR3, the full variable domain is NAGVMQNPRHLVRRRGQEARLRCSPMKGHSHVYWYRQLPEEGLKFMVYLQKENIIDESGMPKERFSAEFPKEGPSILRIQQVVRGDSAAYFCASSQQGYSGNTIYFGEGSWLTVV.

The gene calls are TRBV5-4 and TRBJ2-7; 14 nucleotides align to TRBD2. With V trimmed by 4 bases and J by 3 bases, 0 bases remained unmatched. The CDR3 runs 14 residues. In germline, CDR1 is SGHNT, CDR2 YYREEE (reference sequence). CDR3 region: CASSGTSGSYEQYF. DNA for the CDR3: TGTGCCAGCAGCGGGACTAGCGGGAGCTACGAGCAGTACTTC. Combining the CDR3 with reference TRBV5-4 and TRBJ2-7 gives the whole variable domain ETGVTQSPTHLIKTRGQQVTLRCSSQSGHNTVSWYQQALGQGPQFIFQYYREEENGRGNFPPRFSGLQFPNYSSELNVNALELDDSALYLCASSGTSGSYEQYFGPGTRLTVT.

The V call is TRBV4-2, the J call TRBJ2-5, with D possibly being TRBD1 (8 bases). Trimming left V 0 bases short and J 9 bases short, with 17 bases between. The CDR3 consists of 15 residues. Germline values: CDR1 LGHNA, CDR2 YNFKEQ. The CDR3 sequence: CASSQDWNRGRAQYF. The CDR3 DNA reads TGTGCCAGCAGCCAAGATTGGAACAGGGGGAGGGCCCAGTACTTC.

This clone came up once. The chain links TRBV7-2 to TRBJ1-5; 7 bases fit TRBD1. After removal of 5 bases from V and 5 bases from J, the junction contained 3 bases not matched to a gene. The CDR3 has 13 residues. Germline CDR1 SGHTA, CDR2 FQGNSA. CDR3 residues: CASSVQGDQPQHF. The CDR3 bases are TGTGCCAGCAGCGTCCAGGGGGATCAGCCCCAGCATTTT.

This clone was counted a few times. The CDR3, as DNA: TGTGCCAGCTACGGGGACAGGGAAATCACCTTC. Translation: CASYGDREITF. The rearrangement links TRBV6-5 to TRBJ1-2, with 9 positions matching TRBD1. The CDR3 runs to 11 residues. CDR1 MNHEY and CDR2 SVGAGI come from the germline V gene. The V segment lost 8 bases and the J segment 13 bases; nucleotides outside the gene matches: 8.

This clone was seen a single time. The chain joins TRBV27 to TRBJ2-1, with 13 positions matching TRBD2. V was pared by 4 bases and J by 4 bases, with 13 bases of the junction left unmatched. CDR3 length equals 19 residues. Germline lookup yields CDR1 MNHEY and CDR2 SMNVEV (reference sequence). For the CDR3, the DNA is TGTGCCAGCAGTTCTCCCGGGACTAGCGGGACCTTTGGGTACAATGAGCAGTTCTTC. Translating gives CASSSPGTSGTFGYNEQFF.

This rearrangement joins TRBV4-1 to TRBJ2-7; a possible D gene is TRBD2 (6 bases). Germline V gene sequence: CDR1 MGHRA, CDR2 YSYEKL. The CDR3 covers 14 residues. The ends were cut back, 4 bases at V and 4 bases at J, with 14 bases in the middle. CDR3 in amino acids: CASSLGTVQYEQYF. DNA for the CDR3: TGCGCCAGCAGCCTCGGGACTGTACAGTACGAGCAGTACTTC.

The chain employs TRBV6-5 and TRBJ2-3; the match to TRBD2 covers 7 bases. Germline CDR1 is MNHEY and CDR2 is SVGAGI. This CDR3 comprises 12 residues. The DNA for the CDR3 is TGTGCGACACACAGCGGGAAAAGTACGCAGTATTTT. It codes for CATHSGKSTQYF.

V gene TRBV27 combines with J gene TRBJ2-1; D remains unclear. Germline V gives CDR1 MNHEY, CDR2 SMNVEV (reference sequence). The CDR3 is made up of 13 amino acids. V shed 1 base and J shed 4 bases, with 5 bases lying between them. The CDR3 DNA is TGTGCCAGCAGTTTATTAGAATACAATGAGCAGTTCTTC. The encoded protein is CASSLLEYNEQFF.

The chain links TRBV5-1 to TRBJ2-7, with TRBD2 matching over 7 bases. Germline V gene sequence: CDR1 SGHRS, CDR2 YFSETQ. The CDR3 runs to 15 residues. The trim removed 0 bases at V and 3 bases at J, leaving 6 bases unmatched. The CDR3 DNA reads as TGCGCCAGCAGCTTGGGGACTAGGCCGATCTACGAGCAGTACTTC. It specifies CASSLGTRPIYEQYF.

The rearrangement uses TRBV9 and TRBJ1-3, with D perhaps matching TRBD1 (5 bases). Germline V gene sequence: CDR1 SGDLS, CDR2 YYNGEE. V lost 6 bases, J lost 0 bases, and 13 bases lay in between. CDR3 length equals 15 residues. In nucleotides, the CDR3 is TGTGCCAGCACTCCCGGGGGTGACTCTGGAAACACCATATATTTT. It codes for CASTPGGDSGNTIYF.

The rearrangement uses TRBV4-1 and TRBJ2-1, with 8 bases that match TRBD2. The germline V gene has CDR1 MGHRA and CDR2 YSYEKL. Trimming removed 4 bases from V and 6 bases from J; junction bases left unmatched: 8. The CDR3 contains 15 residues. CDR3 nucleotide sequence: TGCGCCAGCAGCCCCGCGGGGGGTCCCCCCAATGAGCAGTTCTTC. It codes for CASSPAGGPPNEQFF.

DNA for the CDR3: TGTGCCAGCAGCTTAGCGCGGGGAGACAGGAACACTGAAGCTTTCTTT. As protein: CASSLARGDRNTEAFF. The chain couples TRBV7-2 to TRBJ1-1; a possible D gene is TRBD1 (5 bases). V lost 0 bases to trimming and J lost 1 base, with 12 bases between them. Germline V gives CDR1 SGHTA, CDR2 FQGNSA. The CDR3 has 16 residues.

The rearrangement links TRBV10-3 to TRBJ1-1; 7 nucleotides line up with TRBD1. The germline CDR1 and CDR2 sequences are ENHRY and SYGVKD. After removal of 8 bases from V and 0 bases from J, the junction contained 15 bases not matched to a gene. CDR3 length: 17 amino acids. The CDR3 spells CAIGAMTGTSLNTEAFF. The CDR3 nucleotides read TGTGCCATCGGTGCTATGACAGGGACCTCTTTGAACACTGAAGCTTTCTTT.